The clone carrying this T cell receptor (beta chain) was seen a single time. The CDR3 sequence is 16 residues long. Germline CDR1 is LGHNA and CDR2 is YSLEER. V lost 3 bases, J lost 5 bases, and 16 bases lay in between. The sample is drawn from a study of blood T cell repertoires in COVID-19. Overall study context: Some COVID-19 samples were acute and others convalescent; all came from the United States, Italy and Spain. The cDNA or gDNA used as material had been derived from T cells, B-cell-depleted T cells, or PBMCs.

Original processing methods: Using reference gene primer amplification, nucleated cell counts were estimated. Sequencing used immunoSEQ multiplex PCR; TCRdb keeps in-frame clones, though not all of them. V, J and clone size are taken as reported in that table, and D and trimming were inferred from the DNA itself. The sample yields around 57,000 clones, 90% seen once. The chain joins TRBV4-3 to TRBJ2-2; D is possibly TRBD2 (6 bases). The sequence was obtained from a man aged 50-60 years with acute or convalescent COVID-19. The specimen was peripheral blood. In nucleotides, the CDR3 is TGCGCCAGCAGCCAGACCCCCCAAGGAGGGACCGGGGAGCTGTTTTTT. Residues: CASSQTPQGGTGELFF.